This section outlines one T cell receptor (beta chain) sequence together with its context. The data derive from a study of blood T cell repertoires in COVID-19. Study as a whole: The origin of the acute and convalescent COVID-19 samples was the United States, Italy and Spain.

The germline gives CDR1 LNHDA, CDR2 SQIVND (reference sequence). The V segment lost 7 bases and the J segment 6 bases; nucleotides outside the gene matches: 9. This CDR3 comprises 14 residues. In terms of age and location, participants ranged from roughly 18 to 95 years and lived in fewer than 30 US areas. Participant-given clinical history determined each cohort assignment. In the original workflow: Reference gene primer amplification in the assay estimated nucleated cell counts. Clones were sequenced by immunoSEQ multiplex PCR, and TCRdb holds only the in-frame ones, with some missing. V and J calls plus clone size are reproduced from that table; the DNA served to infer D and trimming. The table has 150,000 to 200,000 clones, about 77% seen once.

This receptor was taken from a woman aged 50 to 60 with acute COVID-19. V is TRBV19 and J is TRBJ1-2; 9 bases agree with TRBD1. The sequenced sample was PBMCs or T cells enriched from blood (not recorded which). CDR3 loop: CASTPGQGTNGYTF. The CDR3 DNA reads as TGTGCCAGTACCCCCGGACAGGGGACTAATGGCTACACCTTC.